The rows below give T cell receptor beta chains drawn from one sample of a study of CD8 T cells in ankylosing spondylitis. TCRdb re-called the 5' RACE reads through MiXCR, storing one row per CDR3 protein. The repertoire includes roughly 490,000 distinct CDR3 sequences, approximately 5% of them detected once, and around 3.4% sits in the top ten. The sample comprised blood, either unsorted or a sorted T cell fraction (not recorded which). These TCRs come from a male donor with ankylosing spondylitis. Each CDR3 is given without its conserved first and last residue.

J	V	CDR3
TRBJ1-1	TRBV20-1	SALTRNTEAF
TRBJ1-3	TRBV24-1	ATADREAGNTIY
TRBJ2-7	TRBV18	ASSPPQGVVYEQY
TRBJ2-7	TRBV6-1	ASRGVPGQDVYEQY
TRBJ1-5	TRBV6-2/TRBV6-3	ASERSNQPQH
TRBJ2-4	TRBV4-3	ASSHQRGRVAKNIQY
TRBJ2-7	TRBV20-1	SATGLGYEQY
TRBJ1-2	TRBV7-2	ASSSSTGVGYT
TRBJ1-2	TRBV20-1	SGVALHGYT
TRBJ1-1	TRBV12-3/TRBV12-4	ASSYRDRGANTEAF
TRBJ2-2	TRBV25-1	ASRGPISPRGLTGELF
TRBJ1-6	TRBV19	ASSIRQYNSPLH
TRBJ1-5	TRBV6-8	ASSYSWQGSVGVDQPQH
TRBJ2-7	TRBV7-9	ASSSGTENSYEQY
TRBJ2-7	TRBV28	ASSPRTGTYEQY
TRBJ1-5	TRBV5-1	ASSLEGGNQHQH
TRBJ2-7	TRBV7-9	ASSTRTVREGYEQY
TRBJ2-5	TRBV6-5	ASSLLATISQETQY
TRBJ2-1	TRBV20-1	SAKDRDPYNEQF
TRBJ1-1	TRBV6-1	ASSEAPTAF
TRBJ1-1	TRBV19	ASRPTRMNTEAF
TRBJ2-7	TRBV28	ASSVDWAPYEQY